This T cell receptor (beta chain) was observed in a study of T cell repertoires in cytomegalovirus infection. The wider study: Public TCR beta signatures were indicative of both CMV infection and a matching HLA type. Study findings and constraints: Ex vivo, HLA-C-restricted CMV-specific TCR beta clonotypes prevailed over the rest of the response. Summed frequency of shared TCR beta families picked out CMV carriers who also had the relevant HLA.

CDR1 is LGHDT, CDR2 YNNKEL, per germline (reference sequence). V lost 2 bases and J lost 4; bases outside the gene matches: 2. This CDR3 is built from 15 residues. In regard to this clonotype: The antigen remains undetermined.

TCRdb reanalysed the reads using MiXCR and keeps one entry per CDR3 protein. In the table there are roughly 920,000 distinct CDR3 sequences, approximately 30% of which are singletons. The receptor's source is a human donor in good health (CMV status not recorded). Some clones in this sample may be carry-over from other donors' samples. Sequencing used cultured CD8+ T cells from PBMCs, obtained from culture after CMV antigen stimulation. The V and J genes are TRBV3-1 and TRBJ1-4; 9 positions match TRBD1. The CDR3 loop is CASSQPTGGNEKLFF. DNA for the CDR3: TGTGCCAGCAGCCAACCGACAGGGGGTAATGAAAAACTGTTTTTT.